The entry below gives a single T cell receptor beta chain sequence along with its context. As yet, its antigen is unknown. Use of 60 Vbeta and 13 Jbeta primers characterized the PCR. Produced via immunoSEQ multiplex PCR; TCRdb's table is partial and in-frame only. The data show under 150,000 clones, roughly three quarters seen once. V shed 2 bases and J shed 5 bases, with 11 bases lying between them. The CDR3 consists of 14 residues. The V gene's germline CDR1 is SGDLS and CDR2 YYNGEE. The data were obtained in a study of cytomegalovirus exposure and HLA in healthy donors. Study overall: Among about 179 million T cells, an earlier analysis found roughly 100 million unique TCR beta sequences. Study results and caveats: A link between a missense DCLRE1C variant and TCR beta V- and J-gene trimming emerged from a later analysis.

Sequencing used PBMCs. The TCR comes from a woman aged 45-65 years in good health and CMV-seronegative. This chain joins TRBV9 and TRBJ2-1, with a possible D match to TRBD2 (6 bases). CDR3 coding DNA: TGTGCCAGCAGCGTGACTAGTTTGGACAATGAGCAGTTCTTC. It yields the protein CASSVTSLDNEQFF.